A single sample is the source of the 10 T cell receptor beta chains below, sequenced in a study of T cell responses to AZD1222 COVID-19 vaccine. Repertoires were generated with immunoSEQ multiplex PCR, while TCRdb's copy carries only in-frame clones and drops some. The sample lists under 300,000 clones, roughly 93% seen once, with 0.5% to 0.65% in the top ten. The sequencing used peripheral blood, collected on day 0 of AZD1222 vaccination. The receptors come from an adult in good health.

The CDR3 nucleotides read TGTGCCAGCAGCTCACAGGGTCTTTCTGGGGCCAACGTCCTGACTTTC. This encodes CASSSQGLSGANVLTF. The chain has TRBV11-1 and TRBJ2-6; D perhaps matches TRBD1 (6 bases). The CDR3 has 16 residues. Trimming left V 4 bases short and J 1 base short, with 11 bases between. CDR1 and CDR2 from the germline V gene are SGHAT and FQDESV (reference sequence).

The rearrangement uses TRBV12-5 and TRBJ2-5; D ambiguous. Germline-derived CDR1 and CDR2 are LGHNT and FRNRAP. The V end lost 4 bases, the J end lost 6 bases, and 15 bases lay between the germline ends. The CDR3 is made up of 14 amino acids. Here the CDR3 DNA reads TGTGCTAGTGGTTCCTCAGGTGCGCAGCAGACCCAGTACTTC. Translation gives CASGSSGAQQTQYF.

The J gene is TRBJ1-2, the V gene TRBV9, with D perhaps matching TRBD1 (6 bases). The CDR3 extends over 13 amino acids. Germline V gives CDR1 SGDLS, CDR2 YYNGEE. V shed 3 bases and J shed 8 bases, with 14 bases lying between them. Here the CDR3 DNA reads TGTGCCAGCAGCGCAGGGGACGCAACGGGCTACACCTTC. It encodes CASSAGDATGYTF.

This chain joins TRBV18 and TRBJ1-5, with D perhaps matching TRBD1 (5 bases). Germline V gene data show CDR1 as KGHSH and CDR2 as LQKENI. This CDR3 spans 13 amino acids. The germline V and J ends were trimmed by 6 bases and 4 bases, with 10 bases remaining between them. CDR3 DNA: TGTGCCAGCTCGCTCGACAGAAATCAGCCCCAGCATTTT. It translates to CASSLDRNQPQHF.

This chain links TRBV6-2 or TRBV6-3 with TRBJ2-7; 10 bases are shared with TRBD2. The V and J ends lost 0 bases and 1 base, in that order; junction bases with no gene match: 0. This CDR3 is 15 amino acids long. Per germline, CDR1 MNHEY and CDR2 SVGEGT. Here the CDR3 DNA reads TGTGCCAGCAGTTACTCAGCGGGGGGGTCCTACGAGCAGTACTTC. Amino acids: CASSYSAGGSYEQYF.

CDR3 in DNA: TGTGCCACCAGTGTGTCCGGATTCTATGGCTACACCTTC. It encodes CATSVSGFYGYTF. The gene calls are TRBV24-1 and TRBJ1-2; D not certain. The V gene lost 5 bases and the J gene lost 4 bases, with 10 bases spanning the gap. CDR1 is KGHDR and CDR2 is SFDVKD in the germline V gene. The CDR3 has 13 residues.

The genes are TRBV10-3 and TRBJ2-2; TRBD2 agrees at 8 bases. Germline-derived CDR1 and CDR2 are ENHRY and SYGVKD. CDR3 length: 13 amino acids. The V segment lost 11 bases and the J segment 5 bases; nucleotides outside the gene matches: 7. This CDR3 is CASREGGTGELFF. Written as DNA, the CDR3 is TGTGCCTCCCGGGAGGGGGGGACCGGGGAGCTGTTTTTT.

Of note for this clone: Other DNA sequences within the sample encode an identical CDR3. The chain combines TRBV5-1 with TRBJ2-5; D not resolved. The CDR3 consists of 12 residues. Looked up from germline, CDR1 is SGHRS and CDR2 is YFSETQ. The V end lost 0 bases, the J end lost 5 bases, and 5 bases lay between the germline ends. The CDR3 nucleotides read TGCGCCAGCAGCTTGGAAGAGGAGACCCAGTACTTC. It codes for CASSLEEETQYF. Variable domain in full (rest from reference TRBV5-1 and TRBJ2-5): KAGVTQTPRYLIKTRGQQVTLSCSPISGHRSVSWYQQTPGQGLQFLFEYFSETQRNKGNFPGRFSGRQFSNSRSEMNVSTLELGDSALYLCASSLEEETQYFGPGTRLLVL.

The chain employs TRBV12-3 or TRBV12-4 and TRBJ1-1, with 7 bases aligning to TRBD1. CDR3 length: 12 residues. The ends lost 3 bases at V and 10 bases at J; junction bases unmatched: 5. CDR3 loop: CASSFDRDGAFF. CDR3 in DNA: TGTGCCAGCAGTTTCGACAGGGATGGAGCTTTCTTT.

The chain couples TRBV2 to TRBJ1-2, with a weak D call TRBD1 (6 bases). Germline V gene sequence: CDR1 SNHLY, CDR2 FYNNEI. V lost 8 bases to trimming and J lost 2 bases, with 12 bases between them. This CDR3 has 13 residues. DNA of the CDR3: TGTGCCAGCGTGGGGGCAGAAAACTATGGCTACACCTTC. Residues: CASVGAENYGYTF.